Shown below are 5 T cell receptor beta chains from a single sample sequenced in a study of T cell repertoires in cytomegalovirus infection. TCRdb reprocessed the reads with MiXCR, giving one entry per CDR3 protein. Of approximately 700,000 distinct CDR3 sequences in the sample, less than 40% were seen once. Material for sequencing was PBMCs. The receptors derive from a human donor in good health (CMV status not recorded). Some clones in this sample may be carry-over from other donors' samples.

The rearrangement uses TRBV5-4 and TRBJ1-2, with 10 bases identical to TRBD1. This CDR3 has 14 amino acids. The V gene end was trimmed by 4 bases and the J gene end by 4 bases; junction bases not matched to a gene: 4. The germline gives CDR1 SGHNT, CDR2 YYREEE (reference sequence). The CDR3 coding sequence is TGTGCCAGCAGCCGGGACAGGGGACCCTATGGCTACACCTTC. The encoded protein is CASSRDRGPYGYTF.

The chain carries TRBV6-5 and TRBJ1-1, with 10 bases fitting TRBD1. The germline gives CDR1 MNHEY, CDR2 SVGAGI. Trimming took 0 bases from V and 5 from J; bases not matched to a gene: 6. The CDR3 has 16 residues. The CDR3 loop reads CASSYSTTGGSTEAFF. CDR3 sequence (DNA): TGTGCCAGCAGTTACTCGACGACAGGGGGCTCTACTGAAGCTTTCTTT.

This chain links TRBV29-1 with TRBJ1-1, with 12 nucleotides matching TRBD1. After removal of 7 bases from V and 3 bases from J, the junction contained 9 bases not matched to a gene. CDR3 length: 15 amino acids. Germline V gene data show CDR1 as SQVTM and CDR2 as ANQGSEA. The CDR3 spells CSDDRDRGPDTEAFF. The CDR3 DNA reads TGCAGCGACGACCGGGACAGGGGGCCGGACACTGAAGCTTTCTTT.

This clonotype was detected a few times. The chain is built from TRBV12-3 or TRBV12-4 and TRBJ1-5; D unclear. The CDR3 has 15 amino acids. Deletions cut 3 bases from V and 1 base from J, with 10 bases between. In DNA form, the CDR3 reads TGTGCCAGCAGTTTGAGGGAGGAGAGCAATCAGCCCCAGCATTTT. Translating it yields CASSLREESNQPQHF.

Note on this clonotype: Its ends do not fully match the called genes, so a read error is possible. The chain recombines TRBV4-1 with TRBJ1-4, with 7 bases that match TRBD1. This CDR3 is 17 amino acids long. CDR1 and CDR2 (germline): MGHRA, YSYEKL. CDR3 sequence reads: CASSQGRGQGGDEKLFF. The DNA for the CDR3 is TGTGCCAGCAGCCAAGGCCGGGGCCAGGGGGGGGATGAAAAACTGTTTTTT.